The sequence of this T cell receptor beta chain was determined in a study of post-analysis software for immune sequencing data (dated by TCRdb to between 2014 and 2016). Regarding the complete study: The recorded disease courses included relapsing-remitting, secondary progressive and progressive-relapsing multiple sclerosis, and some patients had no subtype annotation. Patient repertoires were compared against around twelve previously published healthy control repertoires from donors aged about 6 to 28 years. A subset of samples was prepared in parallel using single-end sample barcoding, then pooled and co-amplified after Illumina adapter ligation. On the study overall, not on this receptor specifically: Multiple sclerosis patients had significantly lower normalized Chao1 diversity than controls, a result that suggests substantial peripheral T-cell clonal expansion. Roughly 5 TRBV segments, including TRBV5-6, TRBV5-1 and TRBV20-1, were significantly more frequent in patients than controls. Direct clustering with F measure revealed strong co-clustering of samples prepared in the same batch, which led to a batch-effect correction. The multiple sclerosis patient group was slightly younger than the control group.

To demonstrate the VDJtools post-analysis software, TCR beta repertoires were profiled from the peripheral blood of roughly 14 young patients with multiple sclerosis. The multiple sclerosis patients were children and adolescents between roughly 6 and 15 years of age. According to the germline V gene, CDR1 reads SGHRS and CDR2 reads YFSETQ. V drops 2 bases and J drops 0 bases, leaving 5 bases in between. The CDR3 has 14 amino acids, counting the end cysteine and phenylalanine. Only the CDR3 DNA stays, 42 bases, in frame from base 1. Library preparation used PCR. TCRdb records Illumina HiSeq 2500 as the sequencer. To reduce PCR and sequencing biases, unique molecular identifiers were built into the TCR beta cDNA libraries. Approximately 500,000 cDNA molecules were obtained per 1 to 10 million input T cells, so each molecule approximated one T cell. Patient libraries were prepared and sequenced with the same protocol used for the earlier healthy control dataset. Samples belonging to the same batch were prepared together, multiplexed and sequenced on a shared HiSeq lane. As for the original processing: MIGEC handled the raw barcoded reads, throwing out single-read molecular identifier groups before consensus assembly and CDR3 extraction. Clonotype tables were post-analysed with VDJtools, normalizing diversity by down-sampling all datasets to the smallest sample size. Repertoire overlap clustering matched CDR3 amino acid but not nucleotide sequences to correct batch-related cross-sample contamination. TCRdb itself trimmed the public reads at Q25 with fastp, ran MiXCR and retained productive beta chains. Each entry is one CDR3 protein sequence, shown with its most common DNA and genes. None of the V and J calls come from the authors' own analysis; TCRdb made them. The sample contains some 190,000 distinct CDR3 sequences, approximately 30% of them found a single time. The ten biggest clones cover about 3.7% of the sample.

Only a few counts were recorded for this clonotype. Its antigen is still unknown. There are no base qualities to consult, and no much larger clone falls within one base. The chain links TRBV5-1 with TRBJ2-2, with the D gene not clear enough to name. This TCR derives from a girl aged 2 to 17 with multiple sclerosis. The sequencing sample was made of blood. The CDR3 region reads CASSFRANTGELFF. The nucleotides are TGCGCCAGCAGCTTTCGGGCGAACACCGGGGAGCTGTTTTTT.